This is a list of T cell receptor beta chains from one sample in a study of T and B cells in COVID-19 patients. TCRdb re-called the multiplex PCR reads through MiXCR, storing one row per CDR3 protein. The sample lists around 9,000 distinct CDR3 sequences, roughly 29% seen once, with 20% to 25% in the top ten. Sequenced input: blood. The source of these receptors is a human donor who had recovered from COVID-19. The CDR3 runs from the conserved cysteine through the conserved F or W. The D gene is left open where the match is weak. The listing skips clone size in some rows; elsewhere it reads once, few, many or a size class.

V gene	clone size	D gene	J gene	CDR3 protein	CDR3 DNA
TRBV15	once	.	TRBJ2-3	CATSGAGTQYF	TGTGCCACCAGCGGGGCGGGTACGCAGTATTTT
TRBV11-1	medium-sized	TRBD1	TRBJ2-6	CASSPTGNSGANVLTF	TGTGCCAGCAGCCCGACAGGGAACTCTGGGGCCAACGTCCTGACTTTC
TRBV6-5	few	.	TRBJ2-1	CASSETRVSIEQFF	TGTGCCAGCAGTGAAACCAGGGTATCGATTGAGCAGTTCTTC
TRBV6-6	medium-sized	.	TRBJ2-2	CASSYGLHGELFF	TGTGCCAGCAGTTACGGTCTACACGGGGAGCTGTTTTTT
TRBV19	.	.	TRBJ1-1	CASSRRVTEAFF	TGTGCCAGTAGTCGCAGGGTCACTGAAGCTTTCTTT
TRBV6-5	.	.	TRBJ1-5	CASSYFAMGAGNQPQHF	TGTGCCAGCAGTTATTTCGCTATGGGTGCCGGAAATCAGCCCCAGCATTTT
TRBV12-3/TRBV12-4	few	TRBD1	TRBJ2-2	CASSFNRGPGGELFF	TGTGCCAGCAGTTTCAACAGGGGGCCGGGCGGGGAGCTGTTTTTT
TRBV27	medium-sized	.	TRBJ1-2	CASSTTQGSLGYTF	TGTGCCAGCAGTACTACTCAAGGCTCGCTTGGCTACACCTTC
TRBV20-1	.	.	TRBJ2-5	CSARAPQETQYF	TGCAGTGCGCGAGCCCCCCAAGAGACCCAGTACTTC
TRBV6-2/TRBV6-3	.	TRBD1	TRBJ2-7	CASSYKWKGASYEQYF	TGTGCCAGCAGTTACAAGTGGAAGGGGGCGTCGTACGAGCAGTACTTC
TRBV15	.	TRBD1	TRBJ1-2	CATSREGQGGGYTF	TGTGCCACCAGCAGAGAAGGACAGGGTGGTGGCTACACCTTC
TRBV7-6	once	.	TRBJ2-1	CASSPLGGLTYNEQFF	TGTGCCAGCAGCCCGCTCGGCGGTTTAACCTACAATGAGCAGTTCTTC
TRBV6-6	few	.	TRBJ1-1	CASRSEPMNTEAFF	TGTGCCAGCAGATCAGAACCAATGAACACTGAAGCTTTCTTT
TRBV6-2/TRBV6-3	.	.	TRBJ2-7	CASSLSRQGGNEQYF	TGTGCCAGCAGCCTATCCCGACAGGGAGGCAACGAGCAGTACTTC
TRBV15	few	TRBD1	TRBJ2-5	CATSSPGTGILETQYF	TGTGCCACCAGCAGTCCCGGGACAGGGATTTTAGAGACCCAGTACTTC
TRBV12-3/TRBV12-4	medium-sized	.	TRBJ1-4	CASSPRGAATNEKLFF	TGTGCCAGCAGTCCCAGGGGAGCTGCAACTAATGAAAAACTGTTTTTT
TRBV15	few	.	TRBJ2-5	CATSTKQSETQYF	TGTGCCACCAGCACAAAACAGTCAGAGACCCAGTACTTC
TRBV5-4	.	TRBD1	TRBJ1-5	CASSLQGDDQPQHF	TGTGCCAGCAGCTTGCAGGGGGACGATCAGCCCCAGCATTTT
TRBV13	medium-sized	.	TRBJ1-3	CASSLEGDGNTIYF	TGTGCCAGCAGCTTAGAAGGGGATGGAAACACCATATATTTT
TRBV4-2	.	TRBD1	TRBJ1-2	CASSQDFGQGAYGYTF	TGTGCCAGCAGCCAAGATTTTGGACAGGGGGCCTATGGCTACACCTTC
TRBV27	.	TRBD1	TRBJ1-4	CASSSNRPPRGQGDEKLFF	TGTGCCAGCAGTTCCAATCGCCCGCCGAGGGGACAGGGGGATGAAAAACTGTTTTTT
TRBV5-3	once	TRBD1	TRBJ1-1	CASSKGGGTEAFF	TGCGCCAGCAGCAAAGGGGGCGGCACTGAAGCTTTCTTT
TRBV7-6	.	.	TRBJ2-1	CASSLAAGATYNEQFF	TGTGCCAGCAGCTTAGCGGCGGGGGCCACTTACAATGAGCAGTTCTTC
TRBV5-5	medium-sized	.	TRBJ2-7	CASSLPGQADYEQYF	TGTGCCAGCAGCTTGCCGGGCCAAGCGGACTACGAGCAGTACTTC
TRBV7-9	few	TRBD1	TRBJ1-2	CASSLNRGDYGYTF	TGTGCCAGCAGCTTAAACAGGGGCGACTATGGCTACACCTTC
TRBV12-3/TRBV12-4	.	.	TRBJ1-6	CAAEQRIHNSPLHF	TGTGCCGCGGAACAGAGGATCCATAATTCACCCCTCCACTTT
TRBV12-3/TRBV12-4	.	.	TRBJ2-1	CASQGSTGSYNEQFF	TGTGCCAGCCAGGGCTCTACTGGATCCTACAATGAGCAGTTCTTC